Listed below are T cell receptor beta chains from one sample, sequenced in a study of T cell repertoires in ileal Crohn's disease. TCRdb keeps only in-frame clones here, not all; method: immunoSEQ multiplex PCR. The data contain roughly 2,200 clones, 62% of them singletons. The sequencing input was ileal tissue. The receptors here all came from an adult with Crohn's disease. CDR3s include the opening cysteine and the closing phenylalanine or tryptophan. A D gene is named only where the DNA matches it firmly. Clone size appears in some rows only: once, few, many, or a class for an expanded clone.

cdr3_aa cdr3_nt clone_size j_call d_call v_call
CASSQDRVDTEAFF TGTGCCAGCAGCCAGGACAGGGTGGACACTGAAGCTTTCTTT NA TRBJ1-1 TRBD1 TRBV5-6
CASSGQGAISGANVLTF TGTGCCAGCAGTGGACAGGGGGCCATCTCTGGGGCCAACGTCCTGACTTTC once TRBJ2-6 TRBD1 TRBV6-1
CASSLGTGLAEAFF TGTGCCAGCAGCTTAGGGACAGGGTTGGCTGAAGCTTTCTTT NA TRBJ1-1 TRBD1 TRBV7-9
CASTPQMGQNQPQHF TGTGCCAGTACACCCCAAATGGGGCAGAATCAGCCCCAGCATTTT NA TRBJ1-5 NA TRBV19
CASSLTDRETTNSPLHF TGCGCCAGCAGTCTAACCGACCGGGAGACGACTAATTCACCCCTCCACTTT NA TRBJ1-6 NA TRBV5-1
CASSLWGRGSGYYEQYF TGTGCCAGCAGCTTATGGGGGCGGGGGTCCGGATATTACGAGCAGTACTTC NA TRBJ2-7 NA TRBV7-6
CASSLSGGNTEAFF TGTGCCAGCAGTTTAAGCGGGGGGAACACTGAAGCTTTCTTT few TRBJ1-1 NA TRBV27
CASSPRGYESYTF TGTGCCAGCAGCCCCAGGGGATACGAGAGCTACACCTTC NA TRBJ1-2 NA TRBV28
CASSTDREENGYTF TGCGCCAGCAGCACGGACAGGGAGGAAAATGGCTACACCTTC NA TRBJ1-2 TRBD1 TRBV5-1
CASSLPGQGRGQPQHF TGTGCCAGCAGTTTGCCCGGACAGGGACGAGGTCAGCCCCAGCATTTT NA TRBJ1-5 TRBD1 TRBV28
CASTPQAGGGGTQYF TGTGCCAGTACCCCGCAGGCAGGGGGAGGAGGGACCCAGTACTTC large TRBJ2-5 NA TRBV19
CASSSDTPTGELFF TGTGCCAGCAGCTCGGACACCCCCACCGGGGAGCTGTTTTTT NA TRBJ2-2 NA TRBV7-2
CASSLGAGNSGNTIYF TGTGCCAGCAGCTTAGGGGCAGGGAATTCCGGAAACACCATATATTTT NA TRBJ1-3 NA TRBV11-2
CATSRTGATNEKLFF TGTGCCACCAGCAGAACGGGTGCAACTAATGAAAAACTGTTTTTT NA TRBJ1-4 NA TRBV15
CASSPGQGAPGANVLTF TGTGCCAGCAGCCCGGGACAGGGGGCGCCAGGGGCCAACGTCCTGACTTTC NA TRBJ2-6 TRBD1 TRBV25-1
CASSPQVPGNTGELFF TGTGCCAGCTCACCACAGGTGCCAGGGAACACCGGGGAGCTGTTTTTT NA TRBJ2-2 NA TRBV18
CASSEAGGAFF TGTGCCAGTAGTGAGGCAGGCGGGGCTTTCTTT NA TRBJ1-1 NA TRBV7-9
CASSIRADRVGETQYF TGTGCCAGTAGTATAAGGGCGGACAGGGTCGGGGAGACCCAGTACTTC NA TRBJ2-5 TRBD1 TRBV19
CASSFGQHYEQYF TGTGCCAGCAGCTTCGGACAGCACTACGAGCAGTACTTC NA TRBJ2-7 NA TRBV5-4
CAWTTGQGRVTPLHF TGTGCCTGGACGACAGGACAGGGGAGAGTTACACCCCTCCACTTT few TRBJ1-6 TRBD1 TRBV30
CASSAGQGQNGANVLTF TGCGCCAGCAGCGCCGGACAGGGGCAAAATGGGGCCAACGTCCTGACTTTC NA TRBJ2-6 TRBD1 TRBV5-1
CASSLGVAGPYREQYF TGCGCCAGCAGCTTGGGGGTAGCGGGGCCGTATCGAGAGCAGTACTTC NA TRBJ2-7 TRBD2 TRBV5-1
CASSFRDRASTDTQYF TGTGCCAGCAGCTTCCGGGACAGGGCTAGCACAGATACGCAGTATTTT NA TRBJ2-3 TRBD1 TRBV7-2
CASSLADKPNEKLFF TGCGCCAGCAGCTTGGCCGACAAACCAAATGAAAAACTGTTTTTT once TRBJ1-4 NA TRBV5-1
CASSPLDRVAGYTF TGTGCCAGCTCACCACTCGACAGGGTGGCTGGCTACACCTTC few TRBJ1-2 TRBD1 TRBV18
CASSLGVTGGREDTEAFF TGTGCCAGCAGCTTAGGCGTGACAGGGGGAAGGGAAGACACTGAAGCTTTCTTT few TRBJ1-1 TRBD1 TRBV7-9
CASSLATSGGSRETQYF TGTGCCAGCAGCCTGGCGACTAGCGGGGGGTCGAGGGAGACCCAGTACTTC few TRBJ2-5 TRBD2 TRBV7-2
CASRLGLAGKNEQFF TGTGCAAGTCGTTTGGGACTAGCGGGAAAAAATGAGCAGTTCTTC NA TRBJ2-1 NA TRBV12-2
CASSEEAGYEAFF TGTGCCAGCAGTGAAGAGGCAGGGTATGAAGCTTTCTTT few TRBJ1-1 NA TRBV6-1
CASSTARTSQETQYF TGCGCCAGCAGCACCGCTCGGACTAGTCAAGAGACCCAGTACTTC once TRBJ2-5 TRBD2 TRBV5-1
CASRWGSKNSPLHF TGTGCCAGCAGATGGGGCTCGAAGAATTCACCCCTCCACTTT few TRBJ1-6 NA TRBV28
CASSLAKGLAGGRSYEQYF TGTGCCAGCAGCTTAGCCAAAGGACTAGCGGGGGGTCGCTCCTACGAGCAGTACTTC NA TRBJ2-7 TRBD2 TRBV7-9
CASSQDGTSGYNEQFF TGCGCCAGCAGCCAAGATGGGACTAGCGGTTACAATGAGCAGTTCTTC NA TRBJ2-1 TRBD2 TRBV4-1
CASSSDTSGVSGELFF TGTGCCAGCAGCTCGGATACTAGCGGAGTCAGCGGGGAGCTGTTTTTT NA TRBJ2-2 TRBD2 TRBV7-6
CASSITGVGEAFF TGTGCCAGTAGTATAACAGGGGTGGGTGAAGCTTTCTTT NA TRBJ1-1 TRBD1 TRBV19
CASSSGGADTGELFF TGCGCCAGCAGTTCAGGGGGCGCCGACACCGGGGAGCTGTTTTTT few TRBJ2-2 TRBD1 TRBV10-1
CASSRSPTGNTEAFF TGTGCCAGCAGTCGTTCACCTACAGGGAACACTGAAGCTTTCTTT NA TRBJ1-1 NA TRBV6-1